These T cell receptor beta chains were read from a single sample in a study of T cell responses to AZD1222 COVID-19 vaccine. Profiled with immunoSEQ multiplex PCR; TCRdb holds only in-frame clones, not every one. The sample holds some 120,000 clones, 70% to 90% seen once. This sample comprised peripheral blood, obtained on day 0 of AZD1222 vaccination. These TCRs come from an adult in good health. Both conserved end residues are part of each CDR3. A D gene is named only where the DNA matches it firmly. Part of the rows lack a size; the others show once, few, many or a class for expanded clones.

abundance	v_gene	d_gene	j_gene	CDR3nt	CDR3aa
once	TRBV6-5	TRBD1	TRBJ1-2	TGTGCCAGCATACGCGACAGGGGGCAGGATGGCTACACCTTC	CASIRDRGQDGYTF
once	TRBV19	NA	TRBJ2-1	TGTGCCAGTAGTATCTATACGGGAGAGCAGTTCTTC	CASSIYTGEQFF
NA	TRBV11-2	TRBD1	TRBJ1-2	TGTGCCAGCAGCCTTAACAGGGGGCAGGGCTATGGCTACACCTTC	CASSLNRGQGYGYTF
NA	TRBV7-2	NA	TRBJ1-6	TGTGCCATCTCAGAGGGGCCTAATTCACCCCTCCACTTT	CAISEGPNSPLHF
once	TRBV28	NA	TRBJ1-6	TGTGCCAGCAGTCCCCCCACAGGCTCACCCCTCCACTTT	CASSPPTGSPLHF
NA	TRBV2	NA	TRBJ2-2	TGTGCCAGCAGATTGACGGTCACCGGGGAGCTGTTTTTT	CASRLTVTGELFF
NA	TRBV29-1	NA	TRBJ1-2	TGCAGCGTCCCCCTAGAAGGGGCCCTTTCTAACTATGGCTACACCTTC	CSVPLEGALSNYGYTF
NA	TRBV7-2	NA	TRBJ2-3	TGTGCCAGCAGCTTAGACAGGGAACCAGGAACGCAGTATTTT	CASSLDREPGTQYF
NA	TRBV7-9	TRBD2	TRBJ2-7	TGTGCCAGCAGCTTAGTTGGTCTAGCGGGGGGCGAGCAGTACTTC	CASSLVGLAGGEQYF
NA	TRBV9	NA	TRBJ2-5	TGTGCCAGCAGCGTAGCTACGGGGGTGCGAGAGACCCAGTACTTC	CASSVATGVRETQYF
NA	TRBV2	TRBD1	TRBJ1-2	TGTGCCAGCAGTGAAGGGACAGGACCTATGGCTATGGCCTTC	CASSEGTGPMAMAF
NA	TRBV7-2	NA	TRBJ1-2	TGTGCCAGCAGCCTAGACCCATCCCTTCGGGGCTACACCTTC	CASSLDPSLRGYTF
NA	TRBV30	NA	TRBJ2-3	TGTGCCTGGAGTCTTACTGGCACAGATACGCAGTATTTT	CAWSLTGTDTQYF
NA	TRBV29-1	NA	TRBJ2-3	TGCAGCTCCTTGACGGGTTCAGGAGATACGCAGTATTTT	CSSLTGSGDTQYF
NA	TRBV6-5	NA	TRBJ2-5	TGTGCCAGCAGCGGGGGCCGGGGGGAGACCCAGTACTTC	CASSGGRGETQYF
NA	TRBV6-6	TRBD1	TRBJ2-1	TGTGCCAGCAGCGAACAGGGGAGAGTATACAATGAGCAGTTCTTC	CASSEQGRVYNEQFF
NA	TRBV14	NA	TRBJ1-2	TGTGCCAGCAGCTTCGGCAGGGGAGGAAGTGGCTACACCTTC	CASSFGRGGSGYTF
NA	TRBV7-8	NA	TRBJ1-2	TGTGCCAGCAGCTTAGGAAGTCTCTATGGCTACACCTTC	CASSLGSLYGYTF
few	TRBV12-3/TRBV12-4	NA	TRBJ1-2	TGTGCCAGCAGTTTGGGCTATGGCTACACCTTC	CASSLGYGYTF
NA	TRBV6-1	TRBD1	TRBJ1-3	TGTGCCAGCAGCCTCGGACAGGGAATTAGAAACACCATATATTTT	CASSLGQGIRNTIYF
NA	TRBV7-9	NA	TRBJ2-5	TGTGCCAGCAGCTTAGCGACCCGGACAGTACCCCAAGAGACCCAGTACTTC	CASSLATRTVPQETQYF
NA	TRBV11-1	TRBD2	TRBJ2-1	TGTGCCAGCAGCTTAGGAGCGGGGTGGGATGAGCAGTTCTTC	CASSLGAGWDEQFF
few	TRBV5-4	NA	TRBJ2-7	TGTGCCAGCAGCTTGGATCTCATTTCCTACGAGCAGTACTTC	CASSLDLISYEQYF
NA	TRBV19	NA	TRBJ1-5	TGTGCCAGTAGTATAGGCGGGGTTTTGGCGAGTCAGCCCCAGCATTTT	CASSIGGVLASQPQHF
NA	TRBV5-6	NA	TRBJ1-5	TGTGCCAGCAGCTCCCGGGACTATCAGCCCCAGCATTTT	CASSSRDYQPQHF
once	TRBV7-2	TRBD2	TRBJ2-5	TGTGCCAGCAGCTTTGCGGGGGAAGAGACCCAGTACTTC	CASSFAGEETQYF
NA	TRBV5-1	TRBD2	TRBJ2-5	TGCGCCAGCAGCTTGGGCGGGACTAGCGGAATGTACCAAGAGACCCAGTACTTC	CASSLGGTSGMYQETQYF
NA	TRBV10-1	NA	TRBJ2-7	TGCGCCAGCAGTGAGAGACAGGTCCAAATCAAATCCTACGAGCAGTACTTC	CASSERQVQIKSYEQYF
once	TRBV5-1	TRBD1	TRBJ2-7	TGCGCCAGCAGCCTCTCGAGGGGACAGGGGTACGAGCAGTACTTC	CASSLSRGQGYEQYF
NA	TRBV7-9	NA	TRBJ2-5	TGTGCCAGCAGCTTAGAGGTCCGGACTTCGAAGGGCGAGACCCAGTACTTC	CASSLEVRTSKGETQYF
NA	TRBV7-9	TRBD2	TRBJ2-7	TGTGCCAGCCATCCGGGGAGGGTGGGCTACGAGCAGTACTTC	CASHPGRVGYEQYF
NA	TRBV5-1	TRBD1	TRBJ2-5	TGCGCCAGCAGCCGGGGACAGTCATTCCAAGAGACCCAGTACTTC	CASSRGQSFQETQYF
NA	TRBV9	NA	TRBJ2-3	TGTGCCAGCAGCGTAGGGGGGACGCCTACAGATACGCAGTATTTT	CASSVGGTPTDTQYF
NA	TRBV7-9	NA	TRBJ2-3	TGTGCCAGCAAGTTCCAGTCATGGGCAGATACGCAGTATTTT	CASKFQSWADTQYF
NA	TRBV14	TRBD1	TRBJ1-1	TGTGCCAGCAGCGCCGGGACAGGGTCTCTTGGCACTGAAGCTTTCTTT	CASSAGTGSLGTEAFF
NA	TRBV2	NA	TRBJ1-2	TGTGCCAGCAGGGGGACGGAAATCTATGGCTACACCTTC	CASRGTEIYGYTF
NA	TRBV4-2	NA	TRBJ2-1	TGTGCCAGCAGCCAAGACGGTTGGCTAGTCGATGAGCAGTTCTTC	CASSQDGWLVDEQFF
NA	TRBV2	NA	TRBJ1-4	TGTGCCAGCAGTGAAGGGCAGGGTGCAACTAATGAAAAACTGTTTTTT	CASSEGQGATNEKLFF
NA	TRBV2	NA	TRBJ1-6	TGTGCCAGCAGTGAGATTTCACCCCTCCACTTT	CASSEISPLHF
once	TRBV6-5	NA	TRBJ1-2	TGTGCCAGCCGCATAGGACATTCACTAAACTATGGCTACACCTTC	CASRIGHSLNYGYTF
few	TRBV3-1/TRBV3-2	NA	TRBJ1-1	TGTGCCAGCAGCCAAGAGGCCAGACCTCCAGCTTTCTTT	CASSQEARPPAFF
NA	TRBV2	NA	TRBJ2-7	TGTGCCAGCAGTGCGGGGCTATCCTACGAGCAGTACTTC	CASSAGLSYEQYF
NA	TRBV5-4	NA	TRBJ2-1	TGTGCCAGCAGCCAAGACGGATTTAGGGGAGATGAGCAGTTCTTC	CASSQDGFRGDEQFF
NA	TRBV19	NA	TRBJ1-5	TGTGCCAGTAACCCGGGACGGCACAATCAGCCCCAGCATTTT	CASNPGRHNQPQHF
NA	TRBV7-9	NA	TRBJ1-2	TGTGCCAGCAGCTTTGGGACCGAGAATGGCTACACCTTC	CASSFGTENGYTF
NA	TRBV18	TRBD1	TRBJ2-5	TGTGCCAGCTCATTTTCGGACAGGGAAGAGACCCAGTACTTC	CASSFSDREETQYF
NA	TRBV9	NA	TRBJ1-1	TGTGCCAGCAGCGTAGAAGACAATCTATGGACTGAAGCTTTCTTT	CASSVEDNLWTEAFF
NA	TRBV7-2	TRBD2	TRBJ2-2	TGTGCGGCCGGGCTAGCGGGACGAACCGGGGAGCTGTTTTTT	CAAGLAGRTGELFF
NA	TRBV5-1	TRBD2	TRBJ2-3	TGCGCCAGCAGAGGACTAGCGGGGAGCCGGGATACGCAGTATTTT	CASRGLAGSRDTQYF
NA	TRBV7-9	TRBD2	TRBJ2-5	TGTGCCAGCAGCTTCCCCCAGGCGGGAGGGTTGGAGACCCAGTACTTC	CASSFPQAGGLETQYF
NA	TRBV2	TRBD1	TRBJ2-1	TGTGCCAGCAGCCGGGACAGGGGGCGCCACAATGAGCAGTTCTTC	CASSRDRGRHNEQFF
NA	TRBV10-2	NA	TRBJ1-6	TGCGCCAGCAGTGAGAACGGGTCGTTGGATTCACCCCTCCACTTT	CASSENGSLDSPLHF
NA	TRBV5-4	NA	TRBJ2-2	TGTGCCAGCAGCTTGGACATTTCGAACACCGGGGAGCTGTTTTTT	CASSLDISNTGELFF
NA	TRBV5-4	NA	TRBJ2-3	TGTGCCAGCAGTCCCGGGATCGACAGGAGCACAGATACGCAGTATTTT	CASSPGIDRSTDTQYF
NA	TRBV3-1/TRBV3-2	NA	TRBJ1-1	TGTGCCAGCAGGCAAGCGGGGAATGAAGCTTTCTTT	CASRQAGNEAFF
NA	TRBV6-5	NA	TRBJ1-2	TGTGCCAGCACTCTACCCCTAGAGGGCTATGGCTACACCTTC	CASTLPLEGYGYTF
once	TRBV3-1/TRBV3-2	NA	TRBJ1-6	TGTGCCAGCAGCCCCGGGGGCGCCTATAATTCACCCCTCCACTTT	CASSPGGAYNSPLHF
NA	TRBV19	TRBD2	TRBJ2-1	TGTGCCAGTAGTTCAGGACTAGCGGCTGAGCAGTTCTTC	CASSSGLAAEQFF
NA	TRBV7-3	TRBD1	TRBJ2-2	TGTGCCAGCAGCCCCAATGGACAGGGGGCAACCGGGGAGCTGTTTTTT	CASSPNGQGATGELFF
NA	TRBV7-3	NA	TRBJ2-5	TGTGCCAGCAGCCCCGCCGTAGGAGAGACCCAGTACTTC	CASSPAVGETQYF